Listed here are 2 T cell receptor beta chains from one sample, sequenced in a study of Graves' ophthalmopathy and Graves' hyperthyroidism. TCR beta CDR3 amplification used RNA transcripts. An initial RT-PCR round employing HTBI primers preceded a second-round multiplex PCR. TCRdb reanalysed the multiplex PCR reads using MiXCR and keeps one entry per CDR3 protein. Counted here are 300,000 to 400,000 distinct CDR3 sequences, 15% to 20% occurring once; the ten biggest clones make up 9% to 15%. The sequenced sample consisted of peripheral blood. The receptors were gathered from an adult man with Graves' ophthalmopathy.

There are many counts of this clonotype. The V and J genes are TRBV5-1 and TRBJ1-3; unclear D gene. Germline V CDR1 and CDR2: SGHRS, YFSETQ. The CDR3 runs to 15 residues. The V end was cut by 3 bases, the J end by 0 bases, with 10 bases between. The CDR3 nucleotides are TGCGCCAGCAGCTCCCGGGAGAGCTCTGGAAACACCATATATTTT. It specifies CASSSRESSGNTIYF.

This clonotype was counted ten times or more. The chain carries TRBV15 and TRBJ1-5, with D possibly matching TRBD1 (6 bases). Germline V CDR1 and CDR2: LNHNV, YYDKDF (reference sequence). The CDR3 is 17 residues long. Trimming left V 1 base short and J 3 bases short, with 16 bases between. CDR3 region: CATSRVRQVGTNQPQHF. The DNA for the CDR3 is TGTGCCACCAGCAGAGTGAGACAGGTGGGGACCAATCAGCCCCAGCATTTT.